What follows are 26 T cell receptor beta chains derived from one specimen sequenced in a study of T cell responses to AZD1222 COVID-19 vaccine. The data were produced by immunoSEQ multiplex PCR, yet TCRdb's version contains in-frame clones alone and is incomplete. The sample lists 50,000 to 70,000 clones; roughly 90% were seen once. The material was peripheral blood, obtained 28 days after the second AZD1222 dose. All receptors derive from an adult who received the AZD1222 COVID-19 vaccine.

The chain carries TRBV5-4 and TRBJ2-1, with D perhaps TRBD1 (6 bases). CDR1 and CDR2 from the germline V gene are SGHNT and YYREEE (reference sequence). The CDR3 sequence is 16 residues long. Between the trimmed V and J ends, which lost 3 bases and 4 bases, there was a span of 17 bases. The CDR3 coding sequence is TGTGCCAGCAGCTCACGATCGACAGGCGATTACAATGAGCAGTTCTTC. Its translation is CASSSRSTGDYNEQFF.

The V and J genes are TRBV27 and TRBJ2-3, with 12 bases matching TRBD1. CDR1 and CDR2 (germline): MNHEY, SMNVEV (reference sequence). Trimming removed 5 bases from V and 4 bases from J; junction bases left unmatched: 7. The CDR3 has 16 amino acids. The CDR3 sequence is CASSTRDRGRPDTQYF. The DNA for the CDR3 is TGTGCCAGCAGTACCCGGGACAGGGGGCGCCCAGATACGCAGTATTTT.

The chain carries TRBV6-6 and TRBJ1-6, with no clear D. The CDR3 length is 14 residues. From germline, CDR1 is MNHNY and CDR2 SVGAGI (reference sequence). Trimming removed 8 bases from V and 3 bases from J, with 11 bases in between. In DNA, the CDR3 is TGTGCCAGCGACCTTGGAGTCTATAATTCACCCCTCCACTTT. It is translated as CASDLGVYNSPLHF.

This clone turned up a few times. The V and J genes are TRBV2 and TRBJ2-7, with D perhaps TRBD1 (6 bases). This CDR3 is 11 amino acids long. Germline values: CDR1 SNHLY, CDR2 FYNNEI. V gave up 6 bases and J gave up 3 bases, with 6 bases separating them. The DNA of the CDR3 is TGTGCCAGCAGACAGGGCTACGAGCAGTACTTC. This gives the protein CASRQGYEQYF.

The chain combines TRBV5-4 with TRBJ2-3, with 9 bases that match TRBD2. Germline V gives CDR1 SGHNT, CDR2 YYREEE (reference sequence). The CDR3 is made up of 18 amino acids. V shed 4 bases and J 1 base; nucleotides not matched to a gene: 13. The DNA for the CDR3 is TGTGCCAGCAGCCAGGGGGGCAGCGGGAGGCTAGGCACAGATACGCAGTATTTT. Its protein product is CASSQGGSGRLGTDTQYF. The whole variable domain, filled in from reference TRBV5-4 and TRBJ2-3, reads ETGVTQSPTHLIKTRGQQVTLRCSSQSGHNTVSWYQQALGQGPQFIFQYYREEENGRGNFPPRFSGLQFPNYSSELNVNALELDDSALYLCASSQGGSGRLGTDTQYFGPGTRLTVL.

The chain combines TRBV28 with TRBJ1-2; possible D gene TRBD1, 5 bases. V lost 3 bases, J lost 5 bases, and 10 bases lay in between. Per the germline V gene, CDR1 is MDHEN and CDR2 is SYDVKM. The CDR3 covers 13 residues. In DNA, the CDR3 is TGTGCCAGCAGTTTGGTCGGGGGTTATGGCTACACCTTC. Its protein is CASSLVGGYGYTF.

This clone has more than one count but fewer than ten. This chain links TRBV7-2 with TRBJ1-2; TRBD1 agrees at 9 bases. Germline values: CDR1 SGHTA, CDR2 FQGNSA. This CDR3 comprises 15 residues. Losses at the gene ends were 4 bases for V and 8 bases for J; bases not matched to a gene: 11. The CDR3 bases are TGTGCCAGCAGCTCGGGTACAGGGGGCGCAAGGGGCTACACCTTC. It is translated as CASSSGTGGARGYTF.

The chain employs TRBV27 and TRBJ2-1, with a tentative D call TRBD2 (5 bases). The V gene lost 3 bases and the J gene lost 9 bases, with 9 bases spanning the gap. Germline V gives CDR1 MNHEY, CDR2 SMNVEV (reference sequence). The CDR3 spans 12 residues. CDR3 region: CASSLRVGEQFF. As DNA, the CDR3 is TGTGCCAGCAGTTTGAGGGTGGGTGAGCAGTTCTTC.

The V call is TRBV2, the J call TRBJ2-1; maybe TRBD1 (5 bases). The CDR3 spans 13 residues. Per germline, CDR1 SNHLY and CDR2 FYNNEI. The V end was cut by 6 bases, the J end by 5 bases, with 11 bases between. CDR3 sequence (DNA): TGTGCCAGCAGCATTAGGGGTGACAATGAGCAGTTCTTC. This sequence encodes CASSIRGDNEQFF. Together with reference TRBV2 and TRBJ2-1, the CDR3 gives the full variable domain: EPEVTQTPSHQVTQMGQEVILRCVPISNHLYFYWYRQILGQKVEFLVSFYNNEISEKSEIFDDQFSVERPDGSNFTLKIRSTKLEDSAMYFCASSIRGDNEQFFGPGTRLTVL.

Here the CDR3 DNA reads TGTGCCAGCCGGACAGGGCCTGAAAAACTGTTTTTT. Translation gives CASRTGPEKLFF. The chain couples TRBV21-1 to TRBJ1-4; the table's D call TRBD1 went unverified against the DNA. TRBV21-1 corresponds to a pseudogene. This CDR3 has 12 residues.

V and J are TRBV5-1 and TRBJ2-5; the D call may be TRBD1 or TRBD2 (5 bases each). The CDR3 loop spans 12 amino acids. V dropped 5 bases and J dropped 5 bases, with 10 bases sitting between them. CDR1 and CDR2 from the germline V gene are SGHRS and YFSETQ. For the CDR3, the DNA is TGCGCCAGCAGTGGAGAGGGGGAGACCCAGTACTTC. Amino acid sequence: CASSGEGETQYF. The variable domain in full, completed from reference TRBV5-1 and TRBJ2-5, reads KAGVTQTPRYLIKTRGQQVTLSCSPISGHRSVSWYQQTPGQGLQFLFEYFSETQRNKGNFPGRFSGRQFSNSRSEMNVSTLELGDSALYLCASSGEGETQYFGPGTRLLVL.

J is TRBJ1-1 and V is TRBV30; 9 nucleotides align to TRBD1. This CDR3 has 13 residues. The germline gives CDR1 GTSNPN, CDR2 SVGIG (reference sequence). With 4 bases clipped from V and 5 bases from J, the junction kept 5 bases outside the gene matches. The CDR3 reads CAWIQGAYTEAFF. CDR3 DNA: TGTGCCTGGATACAGGGGGCGTATACTGAAGCTTTCTTT.

This clone was counted between two and nine times. This sequence joins TRBV7-6 and TRBJ2-2; TRBD2 aligns across 9 bases. Trimming at V came to 0 bases and at J to 5 bases, leaving 4 bases not matched to a gene. Germline CDR1 is SGHVS and CDR2 is FNYEAQ. The CDR3 is 16 amino acids. The CDR3 DNA is TGTGCCAGCAGCTTAGCCCCCAGCGGGAGGACCGGGGAGCTGTTTTTT. It specifies CASSLAPSGRTGELFF.

The chain links TRBV5-6 to TRBJ2-5; perhaps TRBD2 as D (6 bases). V shed 5 bases and J shed 4 bases, with 18 bases lying between them. The CDR3 extends over 15 amino acids. From germline, CDR1 is SGHDT and CDR2 YYEEEE. CDR3 in amino acids: CASRWGDVAGETQYF. CDR3 bases: TGTGCCAGCAGGTGGGGGGATGTGGCAGGAGAGACCCAGTACTTC.

The V and J genes are TRBV28 and TRBJ1-2; tentative D call: TRBD1 (6 bases). The germline gives CDR1 MDHEN, CDR2 SYDVKM. Trimming pared 2 bases from V and 3 bases from J, leaving 10 bases between. CDR3 length: 14 amino acids. The CDR3 DNA reads TGTGCCAGCAGTTTAGGGGGGCAATACTATGGCTACACCTTC. It encodes CASSLGGQYYGYTF.

The chain employs TRBV4-1 and TRBJ2-3, with D tentatively TRBD2 (5 bases). The V end was cut by 1 base, the J end by 0 bases, with 11 bases between. The CDR3 extends over 16 amino acids. Germline CDR1 MGHRA, CDR2 YSYEKL. CDR3 sequence (DNA): TGCGCCAGCAGCCAAGGTCCAGCGGCTAGCACAGATACGCAGTATTTT. This gives the protein CASSQGPAASTDTQYF.

This rearrangement joins TRBV28 to TRBJ2-7; weak D call: TRBD2 (7 bases). V lost 4 bases, J lost 7 bases, and 17 bases lay in between. The CDR3 is made up of 14 amino acids. Germline V CDR1 and CDR2: MDHEN, SYDVKM. The CDR3 loop reads CASSYASGGREQYF. CDR3 in DNA: TGTGCCAGCAGTTACGCCTCGGGGGGCCGGGAGCAGTACTTC.

The chain combines TRBV13 with TRBJ1-3, with D hard to call. Germline-derived CDR1 and CDR2 are PRHDT and FYEKMQ (reference sequence). V gave up 8 bases and J gave up 7 bases, with 12 bases separating them. The CDR3 is 12 residues long. CDR3 sequence: CASSVSGNTIYF. DNA for the CDR3: TGTGCCAGCTCAGTGAGTGGGAACACCATATATTTT.

This rearrangement joins TRBV7-8 to TRBJ1-5; D not resolved. V was pared by 4 bases and J by 11 bases, with 9 bases between. CDR3 length: 11 amino acids. Per germline, CDR1 SGHVS and CDR2 FQNEAQ. CDR3 nucleotide sequence: TGTGCCAGCAGCTCCTCAGGATCCCAGCATTTT. Amino acid sequence: CASSSSGSQHF.

V is TRBV11-2 and J is TRBJ2-1; 10 nucleotides match TRBD2. From germline, CDR1 is SGHAT and CDR2 FQNNGV. The length of the CDR3 is 16 residues. V was clipped by 3 bases and J by 12 bases; unmatched bases: 14. Here the CDR3 reads CASSFLAGVPRGVQFF. The CDR3 DNA sequence: TGTGCCAGCAGCTTCCTAGCGGGGGTCCCACGTGGGGTGCAGTTCTTC.

J is TRBJ1-4 and V is TRBV27; 7 bases fit TRBD1. The CDR3 sequence is 15 residues long. J was trimmed by 6 bases and V by 5 bases; bases with no gene match: 9. Germline V lookup: CDR1 MNHEY, CDR2 SMNVEV (reference sequence). This CDR3 is CASSPYGTVDEKLFF. The CDR3 nucleotides are TGTGCCAGCAGTCCCTACGGGACAGTGGATGAAAAACTGTTTTTT.

The genes are TRBV6-5 and TRBJ1-6; a possible D gene is TRBD1 (6 bases). Germline-derived CDR1 and CDR2 are MNHEY and SVGAGI. V was shortened by 6 bases and J by 8 bases, with 11 bases between the two germline ends. This CDR3 is 13 amino acids long. CDR3 bases: TGTGCCAGCAGACAGGGTATGGATTCACCCCTCCACTTT. Protein product: CASRQGMDSPLHF.

This chain links TRBV18 with TRBJ1-5; D is possibly TRBD1 (5 bases). V gave up 9 bases and J gave up 5 bases, with 17 bases separating them. Germline V gene data show CDR1 as KGHSH and CDR2 as LQKENI. The CDR3 runs to 14 residues. For the CDR3, the DNA is TGTGCCAGTGCAGAGGTGGGGGTAGATCAGCCCCAGCATTTT. This codes for CASAEVGVDQPQHF.

As DNA, the CDR3 is TGTGCCAGCAGCCCGTGGGGGCGGACCATACAAGAGACCCAGTACTTC. Its translation: CASSPWGRTIQETQYF. The chain has TRBV7-8 and TRBJ2-5, with a tentative D call TRBD1 (6 bases). V lost 5 bases and J lost 2, with 18 bases in between. This CDR3 region has 16 residues. CDR1 and CDR2 (germline): SGHVS, FQNEAQ. Looking up the rest from reference TRBV7-8 and TRBJ2-5 gives the full variable domain: GAGVSQSPRYKVAKRGQDVALRCDPISGHVSLFWYQQALGQGPEFLTYFQNEAQLDKSGLPSDRFFAERPEGSVSTLKIQRTQQEDSAVYLCASSPWGRTIQETQYFGPGTRLLVL.

This chain uses TRBV20-1 with TRBJ1-5; D call uncertain. CDR1 is DFQATT, CDR2 SNEGSKA, per germline (reference sequence). Trimming cost V 3 bases and J 0 bases, with 9 bases left between them. The CDR3 is 14 amino acids. The CDR3 sequence is CSASGRNSNQPQHF. The CDR3 nucleotides are TGCAGTGCTAGTGGCAGAAATAGCAATCAGCCCCAGCATTTT.

The chain couples TRBV5-1 to TRBJ2-2; the D is unclear. Germline V gives CDR1 SGHRS, CDR2 YFSETQ. CDR3 length: 14 amino acids. The V end was cut by 3 bases, the J end by 4 bases, with 10 bases between. The CDR3 here is CASSWNPGTGELFF. The CDR3 bases are TGCGCCAGCAGCTGGAATCCAGGCACCGGGGAGCTGTTTTTT.